Sequencing of this T cell receptor beta chain was carried out in a study of CD8+ T cells in alopecia areata. PBMCs yielded sorted CD4+ and CD8+ T cells. Study results and limitations: Normal scalp had lower clonality than lesional scalp, with alopecia totalis/universalis lesions showing this most strongly. Sequencing of scalp samples also captures resident alphabeta T cells of normal skin.

Concerning this clone itself: What it binds is not known.

Once RNA had been extracted, it was reverse transcribed into cDNA to act as the sequencing template. Produced via immunoSEQ multiplex PCR; TCRdb's table is partial and in-frame only. The sample has more than 95,000 clones; 55% are singletons. Trimming shortened V by 5 bases and J by 8 bases, and 15 bases separated the two germline ends. CDR1 and CDR2 (germline): MNHEY, SMNVEV (reference sequence). The CDR3 extends over 13 amino acids. Sequencing input: CD4+ T cells sorted from blood. The V call is TRBV27, the J call TRBJ1-2; no clear D. This TCR derives from a human donor in good health. The CDR3 sequence: CASSERPARGYTF. CDR3 nucleotide sequence: TGTGCCAGCAGTGAGAGGCCTGCTAGGGGCTACACCTTC.